This T cell receptor (beta chain) stems from a study of T cell responses to AZD1222 COVID-19 vaccine. This CDR3 comprises 13 residues. The V gene end was trimmed by 4 bases and the J gene end by 4 bases; junction bases not matched to a gene: 1. Germline V gene data show CDR1 as MNHEY and CDR2 as SVGEGT. TCRdb's table, derived via immunoSEQ multiplex PCR, lists solely in-frame clones and lacks some. The data show 180,000 or so clones, with 85% to 90% seen just once and about 1.5% held by the top ten. J is TRBJ1-5 and V is TRBV6-2 or TRBV6-3, with 7 positions matching TRBD1. The source of this sequence is an adult in good health. Sequencing used peripheral blood, obtained on day 0 of AZD1222 vaccination. As DNA, the CDR3 is TGTGCCAGCAGTTTGACAGGGAATCAGCCCCAGCATTTT. It translates to CASSLTGNQPQHF.